This TCR beta chain was recovered during a study of beta chain features in type 1 diabetes. Study-level results: TCRB CDR3 length was moderately but significantly reduced in all four CD4+ subsets of Type 1 diabetes patients. Comparison showed that naive, central memory and Treg TCRB repertoires appeared more similar among patients than among healthy donors.

A heparinised blood draw that averaged roughly 110 mL was obtained once from each donor. Staining for CD45RO/CCR7/CD25/CD127/CD95/CD27 allowed sorting of CD4+ naive, central memory, regulatory and stem cell-like memory cells. Between the trimmed V and J ends, which lost 6 bases and 0 bases, there was a span of 12 bases. CDR3 length: 14 amino acids. Germline lookup yields CDR1 MDHEN and CDR2 SYDVKM. On this clone: Its target is not known.

Expressed TCRB transcripts were sequenced because the isolated RNA had all been reverse transcribed beforehand. Using immunoSEQ multiplex PCR, the repertoire was profiled, and TCRdb retains in-frame clones only, with some absent. This table has about 740,000 clones, 13% appearing once. This TCR was sampled from a young man with type 1 diabetes. The chain recombines TRBV28 with TRBJ2-7; D tentatively fits TRBD1 or TRBD2 (6 bases each). Sequencing was performed on naive CD4+ T cells from blood. The chain's CDR3 is CASRTGALSYEQYF. The DNA for the CDR3 is TGTGCCAGCAGGACGGGGGCCCTCTCCTACGAGCAGTACTTC.